The 9 T cell receptor beta chains below were found in one sample sequenced in a study of shared clonotypes between healthy human individuals. Naive CD8 cells lacked CD45RO and underwent positive selection for CCR7, leaving out terminally differentiated effector memory CD45RA+ cells. Sequencing used immunoSEQ multiplex PCR; TCRdb keeps in-frame clones, though not all of them. Here the sample spans more than 2 million clones, roughly 95% being singletons. The specimen was naive CD8+ T cells from PBMCs. The receptors come from a man between 18 and 29 years old in good health. Some clones in this sample may be carry-over from other donors' samples.

CDR3 DNA: TGTGCCAGCAGCTCTAGGGGACAGTTTTCCGAGCAGTACTTC. Translating gives CASSSRGQFSEQYF. V and J are TRBV7-2 and TRBJ2-7, with TRBD1 matching 7 bases. Per germline, CDR1 SGHTA and CDR2 FQGNSA. The junction had 9 bases not matched to a gene; V was cut back by 4 bases and J by 6 bases. This CDR3 contains 14 residues. Based on the CDR3 plus reference TRBV7-2 and TRBJ2-7, the full variable domain is GAGVSQSPSNKVTEKGKDVELRCDPISGHTALYWYRQSLGQGLEFLIYFQGNSAPDKSGLPSDRFSAERTGGSVSTLTIQRTQQEDSAVYLCASSSRGQFSEQYFGPGTRLTVT.

J is TRBJ2-7 and V is TRBV7-3, with D possibly TRBD2 on 5 matching bases. The germline CDR1 and CDR2 sequences are SGHTA and FQGTGA. V was pared by 1 base and J by 6 bases, with 7 bases between. This CDR3 region has 12 residues. Here the CDR3 DNA reads TGTGCCAGCAGCTTAATCCGGGGCGAGCAGTACTTC. Translated: CASSLIRGEQYF.

Regarding this clone: The same CDR3 also results from other DNA sequences found in this sample. The CDR3: CASSLGLAGLTGELFF. CDR3 DNA: TGCGCCAGCAGCTTGGGACTAGCGGGGCTAACCGGGGAGCTGTTTTTT. This chain joins TRBV5-1 and TRBJ2-2; 11 nucleotides agree with TRBD2. There are 16 residues in the CDR3. V lost 0 bases to trimming and J lost 5 bases; unmatched junction nucleotides: 3. The germline V gene has CDR1 SGHRS and CDR2 YFSETQ.

The chain combines TRBV30 with TRBJ2-7; D is uncertain. There are 15 residues in the CDR3. V was trimmed by 1 base and J by 5 bases, leaving 18 bases between them. Germline V lookup: CDR1 GTSNPN, CDR2 SVGIG (reference sequence). This chain's CDR3 is CAWSEGMGLRDEQYF. CDR3 DNA sequence: TGTGCCTGGAGTGAAGGGATGGGGTTACGTGACGAGCAGTACTTC.

The chain is built from TRBV5-1 and TRBJ1-4, with TRBD1 as a possible D gene (5 bases). The CDR3 has 19 residues. The V gene lost 0 bases and the J gene lost 6 bases, with 24 bases spanning the gap. Germline V gene lookup returns CDR1 SGHRS and CDR2 YFSETQ. CDR3 residues: CASSLAGLRRGIVDEKLFF. CDR3 DNA sequence: TGCGCCAGCAGCTTGGCGGGACTTCGGAGAGGTATTGTGGATGAAAAACTGTTTTTT.

J is TRBJ1-4 and V is TRBV7-9; TRBD1 might be the D (5 bases). The CDR3 extends over 15 amino acids. Per the germline V gene, CDR1 is SEHNR and CDR2 is FQNEAQ (reference sequence). The V end lost 0 bases, the J end lost 6 bases, and 11 bases lay between the germline ends. The CDR3 reads CASSLATGPDEKLFF. CDR3 nucleotides: TGTGCCAGCAGCTTAGCTACAGGACCCGATGAAAAACTGTTTTTT.

This clone was counted a single time. The chain links TRBV5-6 to TRBJ2-3; TRBD1 matches at 7 bases. The germline V gene has CDR1 SGHDT and CDR2 YYEEEE. The CDR3 totals 13 residues. J gave up 7 bases and V 4 bases, and 6 bases lay outside the gene matches. DNA of the CDR3: TGTGCCAGCAGCCGTCCACAGGGGAATACGCAGTATTTT. Translating it yields CASSRPQGNTQYF.

The chain carries TRBV25-1 and TRBJ2-1, with TRBD2 matching 9 bases. Losses at the gene ends were 4 bases for V and 10 bases for J; bases not matched to a gene: 2. This CDR3 comprises 12 residues. Germline CDR1 is MGHDK and CDR2 is SYGVNS. The CDR3 is CASSALAGEQFF. The CDR3 DNA reads as TGTGCCAGCAGTGCCCTAGCGGGGGAGCAGTTCTTC. Variable domain in full (rest from reference TRBV25-1 and TRBJ2-1): EADIYQTPRYLVIGTGKKITLECSQTMGHDKMYWYQQDPGMELHLIHYSYGVNSTEKGDLSSESTVSRIRTEHFPLTLESARPSHTSQYLCASSALAGEQFFGPGTRLTVL.

This chain joins TRBV6-5 and TRBJ2-7; TRBD1 matches at 9 bases. This CDR3 region has 14 residues. V shed 6 bases, J shed 6 bases, and the junction held 9 bases outside the gene matches. Germline CDR1 and CDR2: MNHEY and SVGAGI. In nucleotides, the CDR3 is TGTGCCAGCAGCGACGGGACAGGGCCCACCGAGCAGTACTTC. Amino acids: CASSDGTGPTEQYF.